This TCR beta chain was retrieved from a study of identifying expanded T cells in peripheral blood. Study-level findings and limits: Clone count variance between approximately 2-week samples rose with total template count.

Some clones are missing from TCRdb's copy, which holds only in-frame ones; the method was immunoSEQ multiplex PCR. Of about 78,000 clones listed, more than 70% were seen once; the top ten hold 15% to 20%. Healthy donors had no documented immune events, such as infections, while sampled. A word on this clone: Its antigen is not known.

The specimen sequenced was blood. This receptor was obtained from a person aged 18 to 75 in good health.

This CDR3 reads CATGLGPNSPLHF. For the CDR3, the DNA is TGTGCCACCGGGTTGGGCCCCAATTCACCCCTCCACTTT. J is TRBJ1-6 and V is TRBV2; D remains unclear. Trimming shortened V by 10 bases and J by 7 bases, and 14 bases separated the two germline ends. The germline gives CDR1 SNHLY, CDR2 FYNNEI. There are 13 residues in the CDR3.